This T cell receptor beta chain was sequenced in a study of blood T cell repertoires in COVID-19. Across the whole study: Donors in the United States, Italy and Spain gave samples during acute or convalescent COVID-19. Sample material is recorded as cDNA or gDNA derived from T cells, B-cell-depleted T cells, or PBMCs.

Original processing methods: The authors estimated nucleated cell counts from reference gene primer amplification. TCRdb keeps only in-frame clones here, not all; method: immunoSEQ multiplex PCR. V and J calls and clone size follow that table, whereas D and trimming were derived from the DNA. Among over 200,000 clones listed, just over 85% were seen once. This clone was detected once. Germline V gene data show CDR1 as SGHVS and CDR2 as FQNEAQ. This CDR3 region has 17 residues. The V and J ends lost 6 bases and 0 bases, in that order; junction bases with no gene match: 12. The TCR was taken from a man aged 30 to 39 who had recovered from COVID-19. V is TRBV7-8 and J is TRBJ2-5, with 8 bases identical to TRBD2. Sequenced: peripheral blood. The CDR3 sequence is CASRLSGTRGDQETQYF. As DNA, the CDR3 is TGTGCCAGCAGATTGTCCGGGACTAGGGGGGACCAAGAGACCCAGTACTTC. Filled out from reference TRBV7-8 and TRBJ2-5, the complete variable domain reads GAGVSQSPRYKVAKRGQDVALRCDPISGHVSLFWYQQALGQGPEFLTYFQNEAQLDKSGLPSDRFFAERPEGSVSTLKIQRTQQEDSAVYLCASRLSGTRGDQETQYFGPGTRLLVL.